The rows below give T cell receptor beta chains drawn from one sample of a study of shared clonotypes between healthy human individuals. This table comes from immunoSEQ multiplex PCR, and its TCRdb copy is limited to in-frame clones, with some not included. The data show about 1.5 million clones, with 96% seen just once and approximately 1% held by the top ten. The specimen sequenced was naive CD4+ T cells sorted from blood. The receptors originated from a man younger than 45 in good health. Both conserved end residues are part of each CDR3. The order of the fields is V gene, clone size, J gene, D gene, CDR3 length, CDR3 protein, CDR3 DNA. D genes are given only for firm matches. Size is omitted from some rows. Given values are once, few, many or a class for expanded clones.

v_gene: TRBV15
abundance: -
j_gene: TRBJ2-5
d_gene: -
len: 15
CDR3aa: CATSYSAEPGETQYF
CDR3nt: TGTGCCACCAGCTACTCAGCGGAGCCAGGGGAGACCCAGTACTTC

v_gene: TRBV5-1
abundance: -
j_gene: TRBJ2-3
d_gene: -
len: 14
CDR3aa: CASSLGDSRDTQYF
CDR3nt: TGCGCCAGCAGCTTGGGAGACTCGAGGGATACGCAGTATTTT

v_gene: TRBV7-6
abundance: -
j_gene: TRBJ2-1
d_gene: TRBD2
len: 13
CDR3aa: CASTSGRAPEQFF
CDR3nt: TGTGCCAGCACAAGCGGGAGGGCACCTGAGCAGTTCTTC

v_gene: TRBV28
abundance: -
j_gene: TRBJ2-7
d_gene: TRBD1
len: 13
CDR3aa: CASLTGTGAEQYF
CDR3nt: TGTGCCAGCCTGACCGGGACAGGGGCCGAGCAGTACTTC

v_gene: TRBV29-1
abundance: -
j_gene: TRBJ2-7
d_gene: -
len: 13
CDR3aa: CSVKTGRTAEQYF
CDR3nt: TGCAGCGTTAAAACCGGGAGGACAGCCGAGCAGTACTTC

v_gene: TRBV5-1
abundance: -
j_gene: TRBJ2-1
d_gene: TRBD2
len: 13
CDR3aa: CASSLVAGGEQFF
CDR3nt: TGCGCCAGCAGCTTGGTGGCGGGAGGTGAGCAGTTCTTC

v_gene: TRBV6-1
abundance: once
j_gene: TRBJ1-1
d_gene: TRBD1
len: 14
CDR3aa: CASSMTGGEAEAFF
CDR3nt: TGTGCCAGCAGTATGACAGGGGGGGAGGCTGAAGCTTTCTTT

v_gene: TRBV2
abundance: -
j_gene: TRBJ2-7
d_gene: TRBD1
len: 14
CDR3aa: CASSEGQGGFEQYF
CDR3nt: TGTGCCAGCAGTGAGGGACAGGGGGGTTTCGAGCAGTACTTC

v_gene: TRBV18
abundance: -
j_gene: TRBJ1-1
d_gene: -
len: 18
CDR3aa: CASSPISTTGGRFAEAFF
CDR3nt: TGTGCCAGCTCACCTATATCGACAACCGGCGGTCGGTTCGCTGAAGCTTTCTTT

v_gene: TRBV28
abundance: -
j_gene: TRBJ1-2
d_gene: TRBD1
len: 13
CDR3aa: CASSSGTGGGYTF
CDR3nt: TGTGCCAGCAGTTCCGGGACAGGGGGTGGCTACACCTTC

v_gene: TRBV10-1
abundance: few
j_gene: TRBJ2-7
d_gene: TRBD1
len: 14
CDR3aa: CASSARDSEYEQYF
CDR3nt: TGCGCCAGCAGCGCCCGGGACAGTGAGTACGAGCAGTACTTC

v_gene: TRBV19
abundance: -
j_gene: TRBJ2-2
d_gene: -
len: 12
CDR3aa: CASSTLNGELFF
CDR3nt: TGTGCCAGTAGTACTCTTAACGGGGAGCTGTTTTTT

v_gene: TRBV6-6
abundance: -
j_gene: TRBJ1-5
d_gene: TRBD1
len: 14
CDR3aa: CASSYHRGNQPQHF
CDR3nt: TGTGCCAGCAGTTATCACAGGGGTAATCAGCCCCAGCATTTT

v_gene: TRBV11-2
abundance: -
j_gene: TRBJ2-5
d_gene: TRBD2
len: 19
CDR3aa: CASGGWRPGLAGRQETQYF
CDR3nt: TGTGCCAGCGGGGGATGGAGACCGGGACTAGCGGGCCGACAAGAGACCCAGTACTTC

v_gene: TRBV27
abundance: -
j_gene: TRBJ2-5
d_gene: TRBD1
len: 14
CDR3aa: CASRTQGARETQYF
CDR3nt: TGTGCCAGCAGGACGCAGGGGGCGCGGGAGACCCAGTACTTC

v_gene: TRBV27
abundance: -
j_gene: TRBJ2-7
d_gene: TRBD1
len: 14
CDR3aa: CASSLTGGAYEQYF
CDR3nt: TGTGCCAGCAGTTTAACAGGGGGCGCATACGAGCAGTACTTC

v_gene: TRBV9
abundance: -
j_gene: TRBJ1-1
d_gene: -
len: 15
CDR3aa: CASSVVGGANTEAFF
CDR3nt: TGTGCCAGCAGCGTAGTGGGAGGGGCCAACACTGAAGCTTTCTTT

v_gene: TRBV5-4
abundance: -
j_gene: TRBJ1-1
d_gene: -
len: 14
CDR3aa: CASSSDSSNTEAFF
CDR3nt: TGTGCCAGCAGCTCGGACAGCTCGAACACTGAAGCTTTCTTT

v_gene: TRBV27
abundance: -
j_gene: TRBJ2-1
d_gene: -
len: 15
CDR3aa: CASSFGRTVYNEQFF
CDR3nt: TGTGCCAGCAGTTTTGGTCGGACAGTCTACAATGAGCAGTTCTTC

v_gene: TRBV18
abundance: -
j_gene: TRBJ2-2
d_gene: -
len: 14
CDR3aa: CASSPSKGAGELFF
CDR3nt: TGTGCCAGCTCACCGTCCAAAGGGGCCGGGGAGCTGTTTTTT

v_gene: TRBV9
abundance: once
j_gene: TRBJ2-3
d_gene: TRBD2
len: 18
CDR3aa: CASSVNPASGSSTDTQYF
CDR3nt: TGTGCCAGCAGCGTGAACCCTGCTAGCGGGAGTAGCACAGATACGCAGTATTTT

v_gene: TRBV15
abundance: -
j_gene: TRBJ1-2
d_gene: TRBD1
len: 13
CDR3aa: CATSVGTGSGYTF
CDR3nt: TGTGCCACCAGTGTAGGGACAGGGAGTGGCTACACCTTC

v_gene: TRBV10-2
abundance: -
j_gene: TRBJ1-1
d_gene: -
len: 16
CDR3aa: CASSDYQGGLGTEAFF
CDR3nt: TGCGCCAGCAGTGATTACCAGGGTGGACTGGGCACTGAAGCTTTCTTT

v_gene: TRBV10-3
abundance: -
j_gene: TRBJ2-7
d_gene: TRBD1
len: 12
CDR3aa: CAISYDRAEQYF
CDR3nt: TGTGCCATCAGCTACGACAGGGCCGAGCAGTACTTC

v_gene: TRBV29-1
abundance: -
j_gene: TRBJ2-3
d_gene: -
len: 14
CDR3aa: CSGAGTTRTDTQYF
CDR3nt: TGCAGCGGCGCCGGGACCACGAGAACAGATACGCAGTATTTT

v_gene: TRBV7-2
abundance: -
j_gene: TRBJ2-7
d_gene: -
len: 14
CDR3aa: CASSLGSQYYEQYF
CDR3nt: TGTGCCAGCAGCTTAGGCTCCCAGTACTACGAGCAGTACTTC

v_gene: TRBV19
abundance: -
j_gene: TRBJ2-3
d_gene: -
len: 16
CDR3aa: CASRNQTAPSQDTQYF
CDR3nt: TGTGCCAGTAGGAACCAGACAGCGCCGAGTCAAGATACGCAGTATTTT

v_gene: TRBV9
abundance: -
j_gene: TRBJ1-5
d_gene: -
len: 17
CDR3aa: CASSVDPLGRSPSPQHF
CDR3nt: TGTGCCAGCAGCGTCGACCCATTAGGGCGGAGCCCCTCGCCCCAGCATTTT

v_gene: TRBV7-2
abundance: -
j_gene: TRBJ1-5
d_gene: TRBD1
len: 14
CDR3aa: CASSARGQGQPQHF
CDR3nt: TGTGCCAGCAGCGCTAGGGGGCAGGGTCAGCCCCAGCATTTT

v_gene: TRBV1
abundance: -
j_gene: TRBJ2-7
d_gene: -
len: 17
CDR3aa: CTSSPTRLEGVLYEQYF
CDR3nt: TGCACCAGCAGCCCAACCCGCCTGGAAGGGGTTCTCTACGAGCAGTACTTC

v_gene: TRBV28
abundance: -
j_gene: TRBJ2-1
d_gene: TRBD2
len: 15
CDR3aa: CASSPGGGSYNEQFF
CDR3nt: TGTGCCAGCAGTCCGGGCGGGGGCTCCTACAATGAGCAGTTCTTC

v_gene: TRBV7-2
abundance: -
j_gene: TRBJ2-7
d_gene: TRBD2
len: 14
CDR3aa: CASSLLAGEYEQYF
CDR3nt: TGTGCCAGCAGCTTACTAGCGGGAGAGTACGAGCAGTACTTC

v_gene: TRBV10-3
abundance: -
j_gene: TRBJ2-5
d_gene: TRBD2
len: 14
CDR3aa: CAISEVRTSETQYF
CDR3nt: TGTGCCATCAGTGAGGTGAGGACTAGTGAGACCCAGTACTTC

v_gene: TRBV18
abundance: -
j_gene: TRBJ2-5
d_gene: -
len: 13
CDR3aa: CASSPPTRETQYF
CDR3nt: TGTGCCAGCTCACCACCGACGAGAGAGACCCAGTACTTC

v_gene: TRBV6-1
abundance: -
j_gene: TRBJ1-1
d_gene: TRBD1
len: 15
CDR3aa: CASSNRDRGNTEAFF
CDR3nt: TGTGCCAGCAGTAACCGGGACAGGGGGAACACTGAAGCTTTCTTT

v_gene: TRBV7-8
abundance: -
j_gene: TRBJ2-7
d_gene: TRBD2
len: 15
CDR3aa: CASSAPTSGTYEQYF
CDR3nt: TGTGCCAGCAGCGCCCCGACTAGCGGCACCTACGAGCAGTACTTC

v_gene: TRBV9
abundance: -
j_gene: TRBJ1-3
d_gene: -
len: 16
CDR3aa: CASSVATTVSGNTIYF
CDR3nt: TGTGCCAGCAGCGTAGCTACGACAGTCTCTGGAAACACCATATATTTT

v_gene: TRBV18
abundance: -
j_gene: TRBJ2-7
d_gene: -
len: 15
CDR3aa: CASSPPGGTAYEQYF
CDR3nt: TGTGCCAGCTCACCACCGGGCGGGACCGCCTACGAGCAGTACTTC

v_gene: TRBV6-5
abundance: -
j_gene: TRBJ1-3
d_gene: -
len: 14
CDR3aa: CASSTGYLGNTIYF
CDR3nt: TGTGCCAGCAGCACAGGGTACCTTGGAAACACCATATATTTT

v_gene: TRBV6-5
abundance: -
j_gene: TRBJ2-1
d_gene: TRBD2
len: 15
CDR3aa: CASSYDGGRAHEQFF
CDR3nt: TGTGCCAGCAGTTACGATGGCGGGAGGGCCCATGAGCAGTTCTTC

v_gene: TRBV28
abundance: -
j_gene: TRBJ2-6
d_gene: -
len: 18
CDR3aa: CASSLNGGIPSGANVLTF
CDR3nt: TGTGCCAGCAGTTTGAATGGGGGGATCCCCTCTGGGGCCAACGTCCTGACTTTC

v_gene: TRBV5-5
abundance: -
j_gene: TRBJ2-1
d_gene: -
len: 15
CDR3aa: CASSLDGPSYNEQFF
CDR3nt: TGTGCCAGCAGCTTGGACGGGCCCTCCTACAATGAGCAGTTCTTC

v_gene: TRBV28
abundance: -
j_gene: TRBJ2-7
d_gene: -
len: 13
CDR3aa: CASDSPPGYEQYF
CDR3nt: TGTGCCAGCGACTCCCCCCCGGGATACGAGCAGTACTTC

v_gene: TRBV7-2
abundance: -
j_gene: TRBJ1-2
d_gene: TRBD1
len: 14
CDR3aa: CASSQQGVGYGYTF
CDR3nt: TGTGCCAGCAGCCAACAGGGGGTTGGTTATGGCTACACCTTC

v_gene: TRBV7-3
abundance: -
j_gene: TRBJ2-3
d_gene: TRBD2
len: 16
CDR3aa: CASSLTSGGITDTQYF
CDR3nt: TGTGCCAGCAGCCTGACTAGCGGGGGAATCACAGATACGCAGTATTTT

v_gene: TRBV2
abundance: -
j_gene: TRBJ2-1
d_gene: -
len: 15
CDR3aa: CASSEGDGTLNEQFF
CDR3nt: TGTGCCAGCAGTGAAGGGGACGGGACTTTGAATGAGCAGTTCTTC

v_gene: TRBV30
abundance: -
j_gene: TRBJ1-3
d_gene: -
len: 13
CDR3aa: CAWLGPPGNTIYF
CDR3nt: TGTGCCTGGTTGGGGCCTCCTGGAAACACCATATATTTT

v_gene: TRBV6-6
abundance: once
j_gene: TRBJ2-3
d_gene: -
len: 14
CDR3aa: CASSYGLGADTQYF
CDR3nt: TGTGCCAGCAGTTATGGATTAGGGGCAGATACGCAGTATTTT

v_gene: TRBV6-5
abundance: -
j_gene: TRBJ1-6
d_gene: -
len: 16
CDR3aa: CASSYRVQVYNSPLHF
CDR3nt: TGTGCCAGCAGTTATCGAGTCCAGGTTTATAATTCACCCCTCCACTTT

v_gene: TRBV5-1
abundance: once
j_gene: TRBJ1-2
d_gene: TRBD1
len: 16
CDR3aa: CASSPARGGSGYGYTF
CDR3nt: TGCGCCAGCAGCCCCGCCAGAGGGGGCTCGGGCTATGGCTACACCTTC

v_gene: TRBV10-3
abundance: -
j_gene: TRBJ1-2
d_gene: -
len: 12
CDR3aa: CAISGSNYGYTF
CDR3nt: TGTGCCATCAGCGGAAGTAACTATGGCTACACCTTC